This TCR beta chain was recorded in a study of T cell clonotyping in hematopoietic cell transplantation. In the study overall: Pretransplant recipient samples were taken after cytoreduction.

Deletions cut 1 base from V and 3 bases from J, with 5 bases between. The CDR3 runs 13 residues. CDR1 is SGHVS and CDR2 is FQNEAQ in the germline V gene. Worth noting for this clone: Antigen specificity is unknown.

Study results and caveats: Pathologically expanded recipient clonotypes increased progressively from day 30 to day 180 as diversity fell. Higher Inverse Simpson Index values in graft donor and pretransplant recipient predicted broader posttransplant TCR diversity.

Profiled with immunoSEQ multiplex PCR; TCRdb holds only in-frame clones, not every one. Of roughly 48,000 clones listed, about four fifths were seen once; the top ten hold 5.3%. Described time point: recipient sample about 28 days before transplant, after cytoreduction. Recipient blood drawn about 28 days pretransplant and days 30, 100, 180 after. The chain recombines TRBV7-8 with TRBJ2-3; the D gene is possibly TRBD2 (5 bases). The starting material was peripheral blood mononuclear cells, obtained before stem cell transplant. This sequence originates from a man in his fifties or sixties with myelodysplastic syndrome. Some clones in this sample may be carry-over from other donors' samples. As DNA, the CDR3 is TGTGCCAGCAGCTTAGAGCGGACAGATACGCAGTATTTT. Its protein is CASSLERTDTQYF.